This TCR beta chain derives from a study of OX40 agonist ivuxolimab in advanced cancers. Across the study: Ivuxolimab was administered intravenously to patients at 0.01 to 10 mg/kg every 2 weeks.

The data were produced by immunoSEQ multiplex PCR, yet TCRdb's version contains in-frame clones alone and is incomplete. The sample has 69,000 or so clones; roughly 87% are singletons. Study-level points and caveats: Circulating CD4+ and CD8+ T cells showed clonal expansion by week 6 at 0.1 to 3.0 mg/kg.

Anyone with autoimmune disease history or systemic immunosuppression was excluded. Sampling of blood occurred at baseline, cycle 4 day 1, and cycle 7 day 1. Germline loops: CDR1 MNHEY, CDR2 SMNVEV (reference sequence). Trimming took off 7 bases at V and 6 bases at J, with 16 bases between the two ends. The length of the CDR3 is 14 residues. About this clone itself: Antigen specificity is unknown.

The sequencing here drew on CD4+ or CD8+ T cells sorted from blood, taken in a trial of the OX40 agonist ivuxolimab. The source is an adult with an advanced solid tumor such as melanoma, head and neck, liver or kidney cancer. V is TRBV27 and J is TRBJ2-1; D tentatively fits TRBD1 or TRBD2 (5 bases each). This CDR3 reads CASIGASKGNEQFF. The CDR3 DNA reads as TGTGCCAGCATCGGGGCTTCCAAGGGCAATGAGCAGTTCTTC.